This is a list of T cell receptor beta chains from one sample in a study of Ad26.COV2.S vaccination and SARS-CoV-2 variants. Clones were read by immunoSEQ multiplex PCR, and TCRdb kept only the in-frame ones, dropping some. The repertoire consists of about 180,000 clones, with around 85% occurring once and the leading ten covering more than 4.5%. The sample in question was peripheral blood, obtained after recovery from COVID-19. The receptors come from a human donor who had recovered from COVID-19. Each CDR3 is given with its conserved first and last residue.

j_call: TRBJ2-2; v_call: TRBV25-1; cdr3_aa: CASSPGLAGKNTGELFF
j_call: TRBJ1-5; v_call: TRBV28; cdr3_aa: CASSFERRVNQPQHF
j_call: TRBJ2-7; v_call: TRBV3-1/TRBV3-2; cdr3_aa: CASSIRTGPYEQYF
j_call: TRBJ1-6; v_call: TRBV19; cdr3_aa: CASSIFPTGIDGWQWDSPLHF
j_call: TRBJ1-2; v_call: TRBV28; cdr3_aa: CASPPGRATRGGYTF
j_call: TRBJ2-7; v_call: TRBV30; cdr3_aa: CAQGTGFSYEQYF
j_call: TRBJ2-6; v_call: TRBV9; cdr3_aa: CASSVVIGVTGANVLTF
j_call: TRBJ2-2; v_call: TRBV4-1; cdr3_aa: CASSPLTGRAGELFF
j_call: TRBJ1-6; v_call: TRBV7-2; cdr3_aa: CASSPGVLAPLHF
j_call: TRBJ1-1; v_call: TRBV2; cdr3_aa: CASRGTGIEAFF
j_call: TRBJ1-1; v_call: TRBV30; cdr3_aa: CAWERDRGRTEAFF
j_call: TRBJ1-2; v_call: TRBV9; cdr3_aa: CASSVDLGSFYGYTF
j_call: TRBJ1-4; v_call: TRBV18; cdr3_aa: CASSAATVEKLFF
j_call: TRBJ2-7; v_call: TRBV7-3; cdr3_aa: CASSPHGGRLSEQYF
j_call: TRBJ2-2; v_call: TRBV19; cdr3_aa: CASSMRGTVNTGELFF
j_call: TRBJ1-1; v_call: TRBV29-1; cdr3_aa: CSVAVGPNTEAFF
j_call: TRBJ2-7; v_call: TRBV19; cdr3_aa: CASSIDSYEQYF
j_call: TRBJ1-2; v_call: TRBV6-5; cdr3_aa: CASSTGPYGYTF
j_call: TRBJ2-1; v_call: TRBV7-3; cdr3_aa: CASSYTHGTSGHVLSSYNEQFF